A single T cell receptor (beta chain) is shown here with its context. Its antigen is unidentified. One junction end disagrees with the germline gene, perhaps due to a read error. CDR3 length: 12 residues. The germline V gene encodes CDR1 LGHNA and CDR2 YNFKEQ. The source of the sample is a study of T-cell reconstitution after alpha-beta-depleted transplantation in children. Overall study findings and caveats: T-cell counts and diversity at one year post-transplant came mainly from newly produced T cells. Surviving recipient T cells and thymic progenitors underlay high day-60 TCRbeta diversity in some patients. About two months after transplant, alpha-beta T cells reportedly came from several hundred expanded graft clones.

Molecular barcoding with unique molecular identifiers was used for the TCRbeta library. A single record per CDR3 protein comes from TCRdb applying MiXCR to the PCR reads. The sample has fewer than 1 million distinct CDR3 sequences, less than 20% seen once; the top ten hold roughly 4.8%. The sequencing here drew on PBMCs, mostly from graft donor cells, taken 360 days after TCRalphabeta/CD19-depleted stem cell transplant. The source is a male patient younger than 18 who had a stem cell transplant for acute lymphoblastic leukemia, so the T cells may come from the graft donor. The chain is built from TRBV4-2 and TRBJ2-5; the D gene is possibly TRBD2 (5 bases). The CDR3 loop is CASRDSQEAQYF. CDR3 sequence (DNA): TGTGCCAGCAGGGACTCCCAAGAGGCCCAGTACTTC.